The rows below give T cell receptor beta chains drawn from one sample of a study of CD4 T cells in relation to SARS-CoV-2 and coronaviruses. This table comes from immunoSEQ multiplex PCR, and its TCRdb copy is limited to in-frame clones, with some not included. Of tens of thousands of clones listed, about three quarters are singletons. For these TCRs, the target antigens are not known. Sequenced material: CD4+ T cells from PBMCs, cultured in vitro. These receptors all come from a human donor in good health. The CDR3 runs from the conserved cysteine through the conserved F or W. A D gene is named only where the DNA matches it firmly. Size is omitted from some rows. Given values are once, few, many or a class for expanded clones.

>TRBV5-4|NA|TRBJ1-2|NA
TGTGCCAGCAGCTTGGCCGCCAGGATTGGCTACACCTTC
CASSLAARIGYTF
>TRBV4-1|few|TRBJ2-7|NA
TGCGCCAGCAGCCAAGGACTTTTGAGCTCCTACGAGCAGTACTTC
CASSQGLLSSYEQYF
>TRBV7-9|NA|TRBJ2-5|NA
TGTGCCAGCCTCGGTCTCGGCGAGACCCAGTACTTC
CASLGLGETQYF
>TRBV4-2|NA|TRBJ2-1|NA
TGTGCCAGCAGCCAACTATTAGCGGACCCCTACAATGAGCAGTTCTTC
CASSQLLADPYNEQFF
>TRBV10-3|NA|TRBJ1-5|NA
TGTGCCATCATCCTCGGGGGGGCAGGGGTAAGTCAGCCCCAGCATTTT
CAIILGGAGVSQPQHF
>TRBV7-2|NA|TRBJ1-5|NA
TGTGCCAGCAGCTTGGATAGCAATCAGCCCCAGCATTTT
CASSLDSNQPQHF
>TRBV15|NA|TRBJ1-1|NA
TGTGCCACCAGCAGAGATTTTGTTGGGCGGGAAGCTTTCTTT
CATSRDFVGREAFF
>TRBV3-1/TRBV3-2|NA|TRBJ2-1|TRBD1
TGTGCCAGCAGCCAAGGGGGACAGGGTTTCGATGAGCAGTTCTTC
CASSQGGQGFDEQFF
>TRBV6-5|NA|TRBJ1-6|TRBD1
TGTGCCAGCACAGGGGGCTCCTATAATTCACCCCTCCACTTT
CASTGGSYNSPLHF
>TRBV9|NA|TRBJ2-5|NA
TGTGCCAGCAGCACACGACTAGACCCCAAAGAGACCCAGTACTTC
CASSTRLDPKETQYF
>TRBV10-3|NA|TRBJ1-6|TRBD1
TGTGCCTCTTGGACAGGGATTGATAATTCACCCCTCCACTTT
CASWTGIDNSPLHF
>TRBV9|NA|TRBJ2-2|TRBD1
TGTGCCAGCAGCGTAGGCGGGGACAGGGTAGCCACCGGGGAGCTGTTTTTT
CASSVGGDRVATGELFF
>TRBV2|few|TRBJ2-2|TRBD1
TGTGCCAGCAGTGAAGCTGCCCGGACAGGGACGAACACCGGGGAGCTGTTTTTT
CASSEAARTGTNTGELFF
>TRBV5-4|NA|TRBJ2-7|NA
TGTGCCACGGGAGACTACAGCGAGCAGTACTTC
CATGDYSEQYF
>TRBV7-8|NA|TRBJ2-3|NA
TGTGCCAGCAGCTTAACTGGGGGGCAGGGGGCAGATACGCAGTATTTT
CASSLTGGQGADTQYF
>TRBV5-1|NA|TRBJ2-5|NA
TGCGCCAGCAGCCTAGGACGGGGGGCCGGGACCCAGTACTTC
CASSLGRGAGTQYF
>TRBV27|once|TRBJ2-3|NA
TGTGCCAGCAGTTTCTTAGGGCAGGCTAACACAGATACGCAGTATTTT
CASSFLGQANTDTQYF
>TRBV2|few|TRBJ2-4|NA
TGTGCCAGCAGTGCAGAGGCCAAAAACATTCAGTACTTC
CASSAEAKNIQYF